This TCR beta chain was observed in a study of radiation and T cells in renal cell carcinoma. This clone showed up just once. Antigen unknown. Profiling relied on immunoSEQ multiplex PCR, and the TCRdb table lists in-frame clones only, not all of them. Among some 31,000 clones listed, 81% were seen once. Findings of the study overall: Top tumor clonotypes rose in blood 2 weeks post-radiation, then contracted.

Time point noted: blood 4 weeks post-SBRT, at nephrectomy. Treatment meaning: 15 Gy SBRT to primary tumor, nephrectomy 4 weeks later. Nephrectomy followed 15 Gy stereotactic body radiation by 4 weeks. Serial blood draws occurred at baseline and 2 and 4 weeks post-SBRT. The tumor was a clear cell renal cell carcinoma. The source material was blood, sampled from a patient whose treatment included radiotherapy and nephrectomy. This receptor was obtained from a man aged 55 to 70 with renal cell carcinoma.

CDR3 in amino acids: CASSDWREGRNTDTQYF. CDR3 nucleotides: TGTGCCAGCAGTGATTGGCGGGAGGGCCGTAACACAGATACGCAGTATTTT. The chain is built from TRBV25-1 and TRBJ2-3; 9 bases are shared with TRBD2. Unmatched junction bases numbered 9, after V lost 3 bases and J lost 2 bases. The germline V gene has CDR1 MGHDK and CDR2 SYGVNS. The CDR3 contains 17 residues.